One sample yielded the 20 T cell receptor beta chains listed below, sequenced in a study of T cells after yellow fever vaccination. Using its own MiXCR run on the 5' RACE reads, TCRdb lists one record per CDR3 protein. The sample includes 250,000 to 300,000 distinct CDR3 sequences, approximately 10% seen only once; the top ten take about 3%. The sequencing used CD4+ T cells sorted from PBMCs, collected 5 days after the yellow fever booster vaccination. These receptors all come from a man younger than 30 who received the YFV17D yellow fever vaccine.

In its sample, this clonotype was seen many times. The J gene is TRBJ2-4, the V gene TRBV2; 10 bases line up with TRBD2. Germline V lookup: CDR1 SNHLY, CDR2 FYNNEI. The junction had 11 bases not matched to a gene; V was cut back by 6 bases and J by 0 bases. This CDR3 spans 18 amino acids. CDR3 DNA: TGTGCCAGCAGCGTTAGCGGGGGGCCGATCTTAGCCAAAAACATTCAGTACTTC. It yields the protein CASSVSGGPILAKNIQYF.

The gene calls are TRBV7-8 and TRBJ1-5; the D is unclear. CDR3 length: 13 residues. In germline, CDR1 is SGHVS, CDR2 FQNEAQ. Trimming removed 3 bases at V and 6 bases at J, with 9 bases between. CDR3 loop: CASSFGYGQPQHF. For the CDR3, the DNA is TGTGCCAGCAGCTTTGGGTATGGTCAGCCCCAGCATTTT.

This clonotype was counted a few times. This chain uses TRBV3-1 with TRBJ1-2; tentatively, D is TRBD1 (6 bases). This CDR3 is 13 amino acids long. Germline CDR1 is LGHDT and CDR2 is YNNKEL (reference sequence). V dropped 5 bases and J dropped 6 bases, with 13 bases sitting between them. The CDR3 bases are TGTGCCAGCAGCGAGAGACAGGCTAATGGCTACACCTTC. Translation: CASSERQANGYTF.

This clonotype was picked up many times. J is TRBJ2-2 and V is TRBV7-3; D is possibly TRBD2 (6 bases). The CDR3 runs 14 residues. The V end lost 6 bases, the J end lost 5 bases, and 13 bases lay between the germline ends. From germline, CDR1 is SGHTA and CDR2 FQGTGA. CDR3 bases: TGTGCCAGCAGTTACGGAGGGGAAACCGGGGAGCTGTTTTTT. Residues: CASSYGGETGELFF.

This clonotype came up many times. The rearrangement joins TRBV11-2 to TRBJ2-2, with unresolved D. V was pared by 1 base and J by 4 bases, with 10 bases between. This CDR3 region has 15 residues. CDR1 SGHAT and CDR2 FQNNGV come from the germline V gene. The CDR3 spells CASSLAAWGTGELFF. CDR3 bases: TGTGCCAGCAGCTTAGCGGCCTGGGGCACCGGGGAGCTGTTTTTT.

This clonotype has just a few counts. The CDR3 DNA follows: TGCAGTGCTACGAAAAGTCTCAGCACAGATACGCAGTATTTT. Residues: CSATKSLSTDTQYF. The chain carries TRBV20-1 and TRBJ2-3; D is unclear. The CDR3 spans 14 residues. With 4 bases removed from V and 0 bases from J, the gap between germline ends came to 11 bases. The germline V gene has CDR1 DFQATT and CDR2 SNEGSKA (reference sequence).

The chain employs TRBV4-3 and TRBJ1-1; TRBD1 aligns across 9 bases. Germline V gene data show CDR1 as LGHNA and CDR2 as YSLEER. The CDR3 is made up of 17 amino acids. J lost 0 bases, V lost 4 bases, and 9 bases had no gene match. The CDR3 region is CASSRNPGQGLNTEAFF. In DNA, the CDR3 is TGCGCCAGCAGCCGTAACCCCGGACAGGGGCTGAACACTGAAGCTTTCTTT.

The chain carries TRBV7-9 and TRBJ2-4, with D possibly called TRBD1 or TRBD2 (6 bases each). The germline V gene encodes CDR1 SEHNR and CDR2 FQNEAQ (reference sequence). V lost 5 bases and J 1 base, leaving 15 bases between the germline ends. CDR3 length: 16 residues. In nucleotides, the CDR3 is TGTGCCAGCAGCGCGACAGGACTAAGGGCCAAAAACATTCAGTACTTC. Residues: CASSATGLRAKNIQYF.

This clonotype has a count of ten or more. The chain joins TRBV5-1 to TRBJ2-3; the D gene is possibly TRBD1 (5 bases). Germline-derived CDR1 and CDR2 are SGHRS and YFSETQ. The CDR3 length is 15 residues. V lost 4 bases, J lost 9 bases, and 21 bases lay in between. CDR3: CASSQLTGSGDTQYF. DNA for the CDR3: TGCGCCAGCAGCCAGCTTACAGGATCAGGAGACACGCAGTATTTT.

This clonotype was detected a few times. This sequence joins TRBV12-5 and TRBJ2-1; D is unclear. From germline, CDR1 is LGHNT and CDR2 FRNRAP. The CDR3 runs 12 residues. V lost 4 bases, J lost 7 bases, and 8 bases lay in between. DNA of the CDR3: TGTGCTAGTGGTTCCCGGAGAAATGAGCAGTTCTTC. Its translation is CASGSRRNEQFF.

The chain is built from TRBV7-9 and TRBJ1-1, with 7 bases matching TRBD1. V trimming: 5 bases; J trimming: 1 base; junction bases outside the gene matches: 7. Germline loops: CDR1 SEHNR, CDR2 FQNEAQ (reference sequence). The CDR3 consists of 15 residues. The CDR3 coding sequence is TGTGCCAGCAGCAACCCGGCAGGGGGGAACACTGAAGCTTTCTTT. This gives the protein CASSNPAGGNTEAFF.

In its sample, this clonotype was seen a few times. V gene TRBV5-6 combines with J gene TRBJ1-1, with 7 bases aligning to TRBD1. The CDR3 runs to 13 residues. Germline V gene lookup returns CDR1 SGHDT and CDR2 YYEEEE. The V segment lost 2 bases and the J segment 7 bases; nucleotides outside the gene matches: 5. The CDR3 is CASSFSDRDEAFF. CDR3 in DNA: TGTGCCAGCAGCTTCTCCGACAGGGATGAAGCTTTCTTT.

The chain has TRBV7-2 and TRBJ2-7, with 8 nucleotides matching TRBD1. The CDR3 covers 15 residues. V dropped 2 bases and J dropped 6; count of bases not matched to a gene: 9. Germline loops: CDR1 SGHTA, CDR2 FQGNSA. CDR3 nucleotide sequence: TGTGCCAGCAGCTTATTAGGCAGGGGGCTTGCCGAGCAGTACGTC. This translates into CASSLLGRGLAEQYV.

In its sample, this clonotype was seen a few times. The rearrangement joins TRBV5-1 to TRBJ2-3, with D perhaps TRBD1 or TRBD2 (5 bases each). Germline assignment: CDR1 SGHRS and CDR2 YFSETQ. With 7 bases removed from V and 1 base from J, the gap between germline ends came to 13 bases. This CDR3 comprises 14 residues. CDR3: CASAHRGGTDTQYF. The DNA of the CDR3 is TGCGCCAGCGCACACCGAGGGGGCACAGATACGCAGTATTTT. The entire variable domain, with the rest obtained from reference TRBV5-1 and TRBJ2-3, is as follows: KAGVTQTPRYLIKTRGQQVTLSCSPISGHRSVSWYQQTPGQGLQFLFEYFSETQRNKGNFPGRFSGRQFSNSRSEMNVSTLELGDSALYLCASAHRGGTDTQYFGPGTRLTVL.

This clonotype was found a few times. The chain joins TRBV27 to TRBJ2-7; 10 bases fit TRBD1. The germline CDR1 and CDR2 sequences are MNHEY and SMNVEV (reference sequence). Trimming at V came to 5 bases and at J to 2 bases, leaving 6 bases not matched to a gene. The CDR3 is 15 residues long. DNA of the CDR3: TGTGCCAGCAGTACCCGGGACAGGGGACCCTACGAGCAGTACGTC. Its translation is CASSTRDRGPYEQYV.

This clonotype occurred a few times. The chain links TRBV24-1 to TRBJ2-3; D might be TRBD2 (6 bases). The V end was cut by 3 bases, the J end by 5 bases, with 14 bases between. This CDR3 spans 15 amino acids. Germline loops: CDR1 KGHDR, CDR2 SFDVKD. The chain's CDR3 is CATSDPGGSGDTQYF. The DNA of the CDR3 is TGTGCCACCAGTGATCCCGGAGGGTCGGGAGATACGCAGTATTTT.

This clonotype was counted many times. The chain couples TRBV15 to TRBJ2-3, with 11 positions matching TRBD2. The CDR3 contains 16 residues. Looked up from germline, CDR1 is LNHNV and CDR2 is YYDKDF (reference sequence). V dropped 3 bases and J dropped 0; count of bases not matched to a gene: 2. The chain's CDR3 is CATSSRLAGSTDTQYF. Written as DNA, the CDR3 is TGTGCCACCAGCAGCAGACTAGCGGGGAGCACAGATACGCAGTATTTT.

The chain recombines TRBV20-1 with TRBJ1-1, with TRBD1 matching over 7 bases. Trimming removed 3 bases from V and 0 bases from J; junction bases left unmatched: 4. Germline values: CDR1 DFQATT, CDR2 SNEGSKA (reference sequence). CDR3 length: 14 residues. CDR3 sequence reads: CSARGQSMNTEAFF. In nucleotides, the CDR3 is TGCAGTGCTAGGGGACAGTCTATGAACACTGAAGCTTTCTTT.

This clonotype has more than one count but fewer than ten. The rearrangement joins TRBV7-9 to TRBJ2-3; D ambiguous. V shed 2 bases and J shed 1 base, with 10 bases lying between them. Per the germline V gene, CDR1 is SEHNR and CDR2 is FQNEAQ (reference sequence). The CDR3 is 15 residues long. The CDR3 nucleotides read TGTGCCAGCAGCTTACGAAGCCAGGGCACAGATACGCAGTATTTT. Translated: CASSLRSQGTDTQYF.

This clonotype came up many times. The chain's CDR3 is CSAIIPGAHDGYTF. The CDR3 bases are TGCAGTGCTATAATACCAGGCGCCCATGATGGCTACACCTTC. The genes are TRBV20-1 and TRBJ1-2; D unresolved. The CDR3 extends over 14 amino acids. V lost 4 bases and J lost 6, with 18 bases in between. Germline V gene lookup returns CDR1 DFQATT and CDR2 SNEGSKA (reference sequence).